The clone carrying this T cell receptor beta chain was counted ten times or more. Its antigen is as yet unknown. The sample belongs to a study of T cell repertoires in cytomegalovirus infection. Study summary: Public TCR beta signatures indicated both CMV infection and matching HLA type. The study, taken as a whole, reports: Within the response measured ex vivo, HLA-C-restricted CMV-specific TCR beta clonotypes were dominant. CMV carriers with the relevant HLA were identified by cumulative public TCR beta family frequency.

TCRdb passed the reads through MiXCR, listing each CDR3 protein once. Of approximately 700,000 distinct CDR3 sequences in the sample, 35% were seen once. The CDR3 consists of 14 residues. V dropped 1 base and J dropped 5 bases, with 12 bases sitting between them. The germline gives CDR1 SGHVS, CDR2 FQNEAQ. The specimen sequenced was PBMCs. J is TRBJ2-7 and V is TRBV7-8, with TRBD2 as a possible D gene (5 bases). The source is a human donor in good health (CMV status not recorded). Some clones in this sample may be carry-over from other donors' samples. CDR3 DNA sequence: TGTGCCAGCAGCTTAGGAGGGATTCGGGACGAGCAGTACTTC. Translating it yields CASSLGGIRDEQYF.